A single sample gave rise to the 3 T cell receptor beta chains below, sequenced in a study of shared clonotypes between healthy human individuals. The protocol was immunoSEQ multiplex PCR, while the TCRdb copy is restricted to in-frame clones and leaves out a portion. In the table there are about a million clones, more than 60% of which are singletons. Source material: memory CD4+ T cells sorted from blood. Subset here: CD45RA-negative fraction. The receptor set was obtained from a man between 18 and 35 years old in good health.

The chain recombines TRBV4-3 with TRBJ1-2, with 8 bases aligning to TRBD1. The germline V gene has CDR1 LGHNA and CDR2 YSLEER. There are 15 residues in the CDR3. Germline trimming cut 0 bases from V and 4 bases from J; bases unmatched to any gene: 4. Written as DNA, the CDR3 is TGCGCCAGCAGCCAAGATGTGGACAGGGCCTATGGCTACACCTTC. This translates into CASSQDVDRAYGYTF.

This clone was picked up one time. The chain uses TRBV27 and TRBJ2-7, with D tentatively TRBD1 (6 bases). Looked up from germline, CDR1 is MNHEY and CDR2 is SMNVEV (reference sequence). Trimming removed 4 bases from V and 4 bases from J, with 17 bases in between. There are 15 residues in the CDR3. CDR3 sequence: CASSSEGVPPYEQYF. The CDR3 DNA follows: TGTGCCAGCAGTTCCGAGGGGGTACCTCCGTACGAGCAGTACTTC.

CDR3: CAWSGQGGNTLHF. CDR3 nucleotides: TGTGCCTGGAGTGGACAGGGAGGTAATACCCTCCACTTT. The V call is TRBV30, the J call TRBJ1-6, with 7 bases aligning to TRBD1. CDR1 and CDR2 from the germline V gene are GTSNPN and SVGIG (reference sequence). Germline trimming cut 1 base from V and 14 bases from J; bases unmatched to any gene: 8. This CDR3 comprises 13 residues.